The clone carrying this T cell receptor beta chain occurred a few times. Trimming took 1 base from V and 4 from J, leaving 7 bases between them. The CDR3 consists of 14 residues. Germline CDR1 SGHNT, CDR2 YENEEA. As for time point: baseline pretreatment blood. The treatment here: 15 Gy SBRT to primary tumor, nephrectomy 4 weeks later. The repertoire was sequenced with immunoSEQ multiplex PCR; TCRdb's copy has only in-frame clones and lacks some. The sample lists about 95,000 clones, less than 90% occurring once. The data are from a study of radiation and T cells in renal cell carcinoma. The source was blood, collected from a patient whose treatment included radiotherapy and nephrectomy. V and J are TRBV11-3 and TRBJ2-2; D ambiguous. The receptor's source is a man aged 45-65 years with renal cell carcinoma. This CDR3 reads CASSLGAPTGELFF. In DNA form, the CDR3 reads TGTGCCAGCAGCTTAGGTGCCCCCACCGGGGAGCTGTTTTTT.